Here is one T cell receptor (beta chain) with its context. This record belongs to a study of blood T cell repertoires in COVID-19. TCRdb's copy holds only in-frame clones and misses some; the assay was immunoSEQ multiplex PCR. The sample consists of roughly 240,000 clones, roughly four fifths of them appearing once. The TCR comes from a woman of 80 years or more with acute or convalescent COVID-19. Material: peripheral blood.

Written as DNA, the CDR3 is TGTGCCAGCAGCGAACTCAGGGGGAACACTGAAGCTTTCTTT. Translating gives CASSELRGNTEAFF. The chain carries TRBV7-7 and TRBJ1-1; D perhaps matches TRBD1 (6 bases). The CDR3 covers 14 residues. V lost 5 bases to trimming and J lost 1 base, with 11 bases between them. CDR1 is SSHAT, CDR2 FNYEAQ, per germline (reference sequence).